These T cell receptor beta chains were read from a single sample in a study of identifying expanded T cells in peripheral blood. The method was immunoSEQ multiplex PCR; TCRdb's version includes in-frame clones alone and lacks a portion of them. The repertoire includes 100,000 to 150,000 clones, approximately 80% of them detected once, and about 3.1% sits in the top ten. The sequenced material came from blood. The receptors were sampled from a person aged 18-70 years in good health. CDR3s include the opening cysteine and the closing phenylalanine or tryptophan. A D gene is named only where the DNA matches it firmly. Clone size, where shown, is once, few, many, or a class for clones that have expanded.

j_gene | abundance | v_gene | d_gene | CDR3nt | CDR3aa
TRBJ2-5 | - | TRBV5-1 | - | TGCGCCAGCAGCCCCGGTGGGTCTAAGGAGACCCAGTACTTC | CASSPGGSKETQYF
TRBJ1-5 | - | TRBV7-6 | - | TGTGCCAGCAGCTTACAGGGTAGGGATCAGCCCCAGCATTTT | CASSLQGRDQPQHF
TRBJ2-2 | - | TRBV21-1 | - | TGTGCCAGCAGCGAACTAGACAGGGCCTGCACCGGGGAGCTGTTTTTT | CASSELDRACTGELFF
TRBJ1-3 | few | TRBV6-1 | TRBD1 | TGTGCCAGCAGCTCACAGGGGGCCTCTGGAAACACCATATATTTT | CASSSQGASGNTIYF
TRBJ2-2 | - | TRBV28 | - | TGTGCCAGCAGTTTAAGGGGGGAGGCCACCGGGGAGCTGTTTTTT | CASSLRGEATGELFF
TRBJ1-5 | once | TRBV5-5 | - | TGTGCCAGCAGCTTGAATGGTTGGGGAGGGATTTGGCCCCAGCATTTT | CASSLNGWGGIWPQHF
TRBJ1-2 | few | TRBV5-4 | - | TGTGCCAGCAGCTTAAGCATGGCGCGAACGAGCTATGGCTACACCTTC | CASSLSMARTSYGYTF
TRBJ1-2 | - | TRBV30 | - | TGTGCCTGGAGTGTGAGGGGAGTCCCTGGCTACACCTTC | CAWSVRGVPGYTF
TRBJ1-1 | - | TRBV5-1 | TRBD1 | TGCGCCAGCACCCGCCCAGAGGACAGGACCACTGAAGCTTTCTTT | CASTRPEDRTTEAFF
TRBJ2-1 | - | TRBV7-3 | - | TGTGCCAGCAGCTTAAGCGACCGGATTGGTGAGCAGTTCTTC | CASSLSDRIGEQFF
TRBJ2-5 | - | TRBV11-2 | - | TGTGCCAGCAGCTTGAGCGGACTAGAGACCCAGTACTTC | CASSLSGLETQYF
TRBJ1-4 | - | TRBV6-4 | - | TGTGCCAGCAGGCCCTCCCCAGAGTGGGGAAAACTGTTTTTT | CASRPSPEWGKLFF
TRBJ1-2 | - | TRBV29-1 | TRBD1 | TGCAGCGTCGATAGACAGGGGGCGAGTGTGGGCTATGGCTACACCTTC | CSVDRQGASVGYGYTF
TRBJ1-5 | - | TRBV6-6 | - | TGTGCCAGCAGTTACACAGGGAACCAGCCCCAGCATTTT | CASSYTGNQPQHF
TRBJ2-2 | - | TRBV9 | TRBD1 | TGTGCCAGCAGCGTACTGGACAGGCCCTCCGGGGAGCTGTTTTTT | CASSVLDRPSGELFF
TRBJ1-2 | - | TRBV13 | TRBD1 | TGTGCCAGCAGCGGACAGGGAGAAGGCTATGGCTACACCTTC | CASSGQGEGYGYTF
TRBJ1-2 | - | TRBV5-1 | - | TGCGCCAGCAGCCCCGGGACGGAACCTAACTATGGCTACACCTTC | CASSPGTEPNYGYTF
TRBJ1-3 | medium-sized | TRBV11-3 | - | TGTGCCAGCAGCTTAACCCCTACCCCTGGAAACACCATATATTTT | CASSLTPTPGNTIYF
TRBJ1-2 | - | TRBV7-9 | TRBD1 | TGTGCCAGCAGCGGGGGACAGTTTATGGGCTACACCTTC | CASSGGQFMGYTF
TRBJ2-3 | - | TRBV5-6 | TRBD2 | TGTGCCAGCAGCCGGCTAGCGGGGCTCGGTACGCAGTATTTT | CASSRLAGLGTQYF
TRBJ2-1 | - | TRBV2 | TRBD2 | TGTGCCAGCAGCTCGGGGGGGTCCAATGAGCAGTTCTTC | CASSSGGSNEQFF
TRBJ1-2 | few | TRBV28 | - | TGTGCCACCAGACAGGTCGGGGGCTATGGCTACACCTTC | CATRQVGGYGYTF
TRBJ2-1 | - | TRBV6-4 | - | TGTGCCAGCAGTGTGGGGGTCTACAATGAGCAGTTCTTC | CASSVGVYNEQFF
TRBJ1-1 | - | TRBV30 | TRBD1 | TGTGCCTGGAGTGGCGGGACAGGGGCCTCGGCTTTCTTT | CAWSGGTGASAFF
TRBJ1-1 | - | TRBV7-9 | TRBD1 | TGTGCCAGCAGCCGGGCCTTCGGGACAGGAACCCCTGAAGCTTTCTTT | CASSRAFGTGTPEAFF
TRBJ1-1 | few | TRBV29-1 | - | TGCAGCGTTGGATCCGGGAACACTGAAGCTTTCTTT | CSVGSGNTEAFF
TRBJ1-5 | - | TRBV19 | TRBD1 | TGTGCCAGTAGTATGGGACAGGGGGCCGGTCAGCCCCAGCATTTT | CASSMGQGAGQPQHF
TRBJ2-1 | - | TRBV6-4 | - | TGTGCCAGCAGTGACTCGGGGGCTGATTCCTACAATGAGCAGTTCTTC | CASSDSGADSYNEQFF
TRBJ1-1 | - | TRBV7-2 | - | TGTGCCAGCAGCTTAGAAGGGTCAGCAGGAAAGGCTTTCTTT | CASSLEGSAGKAFF
TRBJ1-2 | once | TRBV5-4 | - | TGTGCCAGCAGCTCCGGGGCAGCTAACTATGGCTACACCTTC | CASSSGAANYGYTF